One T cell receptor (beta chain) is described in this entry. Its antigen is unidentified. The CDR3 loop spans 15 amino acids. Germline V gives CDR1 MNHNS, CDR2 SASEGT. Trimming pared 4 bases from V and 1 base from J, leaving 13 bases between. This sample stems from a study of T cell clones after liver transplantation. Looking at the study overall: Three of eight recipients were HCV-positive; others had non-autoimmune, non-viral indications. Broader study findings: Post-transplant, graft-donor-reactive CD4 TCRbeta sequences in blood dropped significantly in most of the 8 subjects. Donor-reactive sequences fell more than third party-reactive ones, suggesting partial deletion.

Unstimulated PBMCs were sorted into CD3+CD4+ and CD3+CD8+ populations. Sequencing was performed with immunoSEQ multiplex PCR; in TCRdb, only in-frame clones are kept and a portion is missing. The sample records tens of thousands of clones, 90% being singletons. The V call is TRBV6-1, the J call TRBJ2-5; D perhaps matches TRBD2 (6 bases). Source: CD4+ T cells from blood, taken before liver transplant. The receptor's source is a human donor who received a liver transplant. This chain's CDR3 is CASSGVGLTQETQYF. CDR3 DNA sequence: TGTGCCAGCAGTGGAGTGGGACTGACCCAAGAGACCCAGTACTTC.